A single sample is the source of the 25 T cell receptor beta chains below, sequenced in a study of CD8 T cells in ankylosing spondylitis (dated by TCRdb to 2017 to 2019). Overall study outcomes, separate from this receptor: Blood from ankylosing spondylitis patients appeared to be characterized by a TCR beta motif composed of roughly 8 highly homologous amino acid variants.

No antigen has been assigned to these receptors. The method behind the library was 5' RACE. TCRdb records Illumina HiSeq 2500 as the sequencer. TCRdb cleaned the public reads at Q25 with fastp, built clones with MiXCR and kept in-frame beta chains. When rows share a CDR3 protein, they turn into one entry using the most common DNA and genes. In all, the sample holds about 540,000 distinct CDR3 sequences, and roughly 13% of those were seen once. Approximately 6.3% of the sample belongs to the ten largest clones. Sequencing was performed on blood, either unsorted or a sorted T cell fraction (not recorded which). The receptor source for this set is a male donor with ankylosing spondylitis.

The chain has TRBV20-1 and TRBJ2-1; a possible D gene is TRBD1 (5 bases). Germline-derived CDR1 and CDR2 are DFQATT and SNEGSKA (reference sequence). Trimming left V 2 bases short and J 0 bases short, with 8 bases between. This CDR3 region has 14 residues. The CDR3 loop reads CSARQGPSYNEQFF. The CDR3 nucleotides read TGCAGTGCTAGACAGGGCCCCTCCTACAATGAGCAGTTCTTC.

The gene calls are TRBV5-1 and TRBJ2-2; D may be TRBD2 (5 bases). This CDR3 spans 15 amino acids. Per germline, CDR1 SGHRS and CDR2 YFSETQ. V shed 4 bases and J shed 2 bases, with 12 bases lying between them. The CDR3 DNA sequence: TGCGCCAGCAGCCGGGGAGAGGAAAACACCGGGGAGCTGTTTTTT. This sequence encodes CASSRGEENTGELFF.

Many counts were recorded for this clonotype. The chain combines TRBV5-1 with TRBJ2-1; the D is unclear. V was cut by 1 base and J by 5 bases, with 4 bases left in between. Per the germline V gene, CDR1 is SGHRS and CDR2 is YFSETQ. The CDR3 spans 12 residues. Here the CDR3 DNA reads TGCGCCAGCAGCTTGCGAGACAATGAGCAGTTCTTC. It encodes CASSLRDNEQFF.

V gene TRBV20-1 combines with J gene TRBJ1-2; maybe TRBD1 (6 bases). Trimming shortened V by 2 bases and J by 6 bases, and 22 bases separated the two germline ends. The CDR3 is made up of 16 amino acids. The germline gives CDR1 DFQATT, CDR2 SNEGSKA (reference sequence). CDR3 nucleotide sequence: TGCAGTGCTAGAACCCAGATTCAGGGGCCTTGGGATGGCTACACCTTC. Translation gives CSARTQIQGPWDGYTF.

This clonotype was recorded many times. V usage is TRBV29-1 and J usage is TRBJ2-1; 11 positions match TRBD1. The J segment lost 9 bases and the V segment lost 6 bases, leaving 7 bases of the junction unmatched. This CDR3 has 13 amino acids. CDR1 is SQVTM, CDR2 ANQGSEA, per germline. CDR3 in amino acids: CSVGGQGASEQFF. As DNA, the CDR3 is TGCAGCGTGGGAGGACAGGGGGCAAGTGAGCAGTTCTTC.

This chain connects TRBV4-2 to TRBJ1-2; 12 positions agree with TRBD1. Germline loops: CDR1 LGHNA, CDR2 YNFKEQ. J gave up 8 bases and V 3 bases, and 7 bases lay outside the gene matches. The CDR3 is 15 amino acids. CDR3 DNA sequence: TGTGCCAGCAGCCAGATAGGGACAGGGGGCGAGGGCTACACCTTC. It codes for CASSQIGTGGEGYTF.

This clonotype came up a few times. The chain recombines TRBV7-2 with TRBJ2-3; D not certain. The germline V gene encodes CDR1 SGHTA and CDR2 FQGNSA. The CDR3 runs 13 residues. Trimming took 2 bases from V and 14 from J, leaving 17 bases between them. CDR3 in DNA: TGTGCCAGCAGCTTATCCGCGTCGGGCGCCTGGTATTTT. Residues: CASSLSASGAWYF.

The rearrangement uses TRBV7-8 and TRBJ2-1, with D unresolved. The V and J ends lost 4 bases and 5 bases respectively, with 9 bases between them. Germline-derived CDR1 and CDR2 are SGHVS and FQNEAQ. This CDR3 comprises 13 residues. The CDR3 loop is CASSSQRDNEQFF. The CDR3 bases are TGTGCCAGCAGCTCCCAACGGGACAATGAGCAGTTCTTC.

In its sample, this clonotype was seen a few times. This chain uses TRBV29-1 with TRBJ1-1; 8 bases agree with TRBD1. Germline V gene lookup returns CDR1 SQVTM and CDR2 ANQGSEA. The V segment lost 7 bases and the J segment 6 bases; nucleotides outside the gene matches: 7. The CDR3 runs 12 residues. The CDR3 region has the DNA TGCAGCGACGACAGGGGAGTAGCTGAAGCTTTCTTT. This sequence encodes CSDDRGVAEAFF.

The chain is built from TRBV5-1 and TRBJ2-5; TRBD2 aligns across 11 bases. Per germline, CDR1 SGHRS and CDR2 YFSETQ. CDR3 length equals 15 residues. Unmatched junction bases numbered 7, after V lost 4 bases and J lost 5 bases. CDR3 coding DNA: TGCGCCAGCAGCCCTGAACTAGCGGGAGAGGAGACCCAGTACTTC. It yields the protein CASSPELAGEETQYF.

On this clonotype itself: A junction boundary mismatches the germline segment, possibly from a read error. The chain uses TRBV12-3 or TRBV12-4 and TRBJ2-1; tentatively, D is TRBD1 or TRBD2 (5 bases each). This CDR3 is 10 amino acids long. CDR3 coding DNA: TGTGCCAGCACCGGGACCCATCAGGTCTTC. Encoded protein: CASTGTHQVF.

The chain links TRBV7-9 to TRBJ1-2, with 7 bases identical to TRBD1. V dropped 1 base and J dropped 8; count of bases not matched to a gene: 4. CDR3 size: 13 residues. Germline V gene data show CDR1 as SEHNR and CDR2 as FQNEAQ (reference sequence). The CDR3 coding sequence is TGTGCCAGCAGCTTAGATCAGGGGGACGGCTACACCTTC. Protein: CASSLDQGDGYTF.

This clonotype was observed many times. In nucleotides, the CDR3 is TGTGCCAGCAGCCCAGGGAGGCAGGGGATCGGAAAACTGTTTTTT. It specifies CASSPGRQGIGKLFF. V gene TRBV13 combines with J gene TRBJ1-4; D possibly corresponds to TRBD1 (6 bases). Germline V gives CDR1 PRHDT, CDR2 FYEKMQ (reference sequence). The V gene lost 5 bases and the J gene lost 10 bases, with 20 bases spanning the gap. The CDR3 runs to 15 residues.

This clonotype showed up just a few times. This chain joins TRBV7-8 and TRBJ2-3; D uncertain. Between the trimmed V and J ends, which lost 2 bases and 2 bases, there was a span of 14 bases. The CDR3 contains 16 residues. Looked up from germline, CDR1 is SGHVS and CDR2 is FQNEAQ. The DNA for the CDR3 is TGTGCCAGCAGCTTATTCTACTCCGACCCCACAGATACGCAGTATTTT. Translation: CASSLFYSDPTDTQYF.

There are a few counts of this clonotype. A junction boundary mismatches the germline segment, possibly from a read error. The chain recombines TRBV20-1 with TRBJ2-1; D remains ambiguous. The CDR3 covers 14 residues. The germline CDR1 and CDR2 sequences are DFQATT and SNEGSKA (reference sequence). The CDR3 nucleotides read TGCAGCGCTTGGCCGGTTCCCTCCCACAATGAGCAGTTCTTC. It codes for CSAWPVPSHNEQFF.

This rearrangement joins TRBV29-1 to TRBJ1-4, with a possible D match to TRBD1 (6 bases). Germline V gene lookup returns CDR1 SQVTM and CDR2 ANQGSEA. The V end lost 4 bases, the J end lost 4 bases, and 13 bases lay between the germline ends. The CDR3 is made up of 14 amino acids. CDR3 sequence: CSVAREGGNEKLFF. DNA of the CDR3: TGCAGCGTTGCGCGGGAAGGGGGTAATGAAAAACTGTTTTTT.

This CDR3 is CASIRGGLSTDTQYF. The CDR3 coding sequence is TGTGCCAGCATCAGGGGCGGGCTAAGCACAGATACGCAGTATTTT. V gene TRBV6-1 combines with J gene TRBJ2-3, with D perhaps TRBD1 (6 bases). CDR1 is MNHNS, CDR2 SASEGT, per germline. There are 15 residues in the CDR3. The V and J ends lost 7 bases and 0 bases respectively, with 14 bases between them.

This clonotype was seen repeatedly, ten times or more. The CDR3 DNA reads TGCGCCAGCAGCTTGGCCACCGCTAACACCGGGGAGCTGTTTTTT. Protein: CASSLATANTGELFF. The rearrangement links TRBV5-1 to TRBJ2-2; no firm D call. The CDR3 consists of 15 residues. V lost 0 bases and J 2 bases, leaving 8 bases between the germline ends. Germline CDR1 reads SGHRS; CDR2 reads YFSETQ.

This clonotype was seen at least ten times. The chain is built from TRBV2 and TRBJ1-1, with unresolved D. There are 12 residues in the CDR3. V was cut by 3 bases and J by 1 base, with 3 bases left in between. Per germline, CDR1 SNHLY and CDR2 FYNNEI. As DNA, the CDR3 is TGTGCCAGCAGTGAGGGGAACACTGAAGCTTTCTTT. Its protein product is CASSEGNTEAFF.

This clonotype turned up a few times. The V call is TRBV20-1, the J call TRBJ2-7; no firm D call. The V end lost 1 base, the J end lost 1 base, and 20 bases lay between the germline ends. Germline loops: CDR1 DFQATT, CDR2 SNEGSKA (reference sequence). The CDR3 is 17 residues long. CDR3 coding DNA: TGCAGTGCTAGAGCGGAGATGATTTACCGGGCGTCCTACGAGCAGTACTTC. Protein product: CSARAEMIYRASYEQYF.

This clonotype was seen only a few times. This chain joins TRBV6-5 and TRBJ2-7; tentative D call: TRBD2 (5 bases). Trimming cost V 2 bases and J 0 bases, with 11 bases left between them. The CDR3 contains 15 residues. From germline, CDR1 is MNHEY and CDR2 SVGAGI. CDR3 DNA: TGTGCCAGCAGTTACGGAGGCGCAAACTCCTACGAGCAGTACGTC. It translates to CASSYGGANSYEQYV.

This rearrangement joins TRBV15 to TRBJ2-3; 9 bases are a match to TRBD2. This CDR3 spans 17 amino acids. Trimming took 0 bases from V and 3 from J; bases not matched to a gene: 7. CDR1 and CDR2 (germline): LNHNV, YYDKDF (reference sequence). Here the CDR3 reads CATSRDWGGRETDTQYF. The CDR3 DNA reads TGTGCCACCAGCAGAGATTGGGGCGGGAGGGAGACAGATACGCAGTATTTT. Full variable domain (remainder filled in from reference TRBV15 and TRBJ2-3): DAMVIQNPRYQVTQFGKPVTLSCSQTLNHNVMYWYQQKSSQAPKLLFHYYDKDFNNEADTPDNFQSRRPNTSFCFLDIRSPGLGDTAMYLCATSRDWGGRETDTQYFGPGTRLTVL.

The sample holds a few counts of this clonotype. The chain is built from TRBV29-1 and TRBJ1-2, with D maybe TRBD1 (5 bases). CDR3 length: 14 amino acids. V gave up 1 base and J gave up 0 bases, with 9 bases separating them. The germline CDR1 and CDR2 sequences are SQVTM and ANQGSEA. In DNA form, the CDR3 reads TGCAGCGTTGAAGGGGGGGTTTCTAACTATGGCTACACCTTC. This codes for CSVEGGVSNYGYTF.

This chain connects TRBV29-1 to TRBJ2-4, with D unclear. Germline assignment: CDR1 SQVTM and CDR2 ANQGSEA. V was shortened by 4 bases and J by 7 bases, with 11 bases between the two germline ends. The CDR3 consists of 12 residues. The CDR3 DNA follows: TGCAGCGTTGCGGTCACCGGGAACATTCAGTACTTC. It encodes CSVAVTGNIQYF.

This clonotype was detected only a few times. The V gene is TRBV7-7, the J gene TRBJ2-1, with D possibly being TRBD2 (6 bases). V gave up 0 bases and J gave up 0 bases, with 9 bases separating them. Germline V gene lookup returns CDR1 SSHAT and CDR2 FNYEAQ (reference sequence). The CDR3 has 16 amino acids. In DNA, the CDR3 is TGTGCCAGCAGCTTAGCGTCGGGGGTCTCCTACAATGAGCAGTTCTTC. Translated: CASSLASGVSYNEQFF.